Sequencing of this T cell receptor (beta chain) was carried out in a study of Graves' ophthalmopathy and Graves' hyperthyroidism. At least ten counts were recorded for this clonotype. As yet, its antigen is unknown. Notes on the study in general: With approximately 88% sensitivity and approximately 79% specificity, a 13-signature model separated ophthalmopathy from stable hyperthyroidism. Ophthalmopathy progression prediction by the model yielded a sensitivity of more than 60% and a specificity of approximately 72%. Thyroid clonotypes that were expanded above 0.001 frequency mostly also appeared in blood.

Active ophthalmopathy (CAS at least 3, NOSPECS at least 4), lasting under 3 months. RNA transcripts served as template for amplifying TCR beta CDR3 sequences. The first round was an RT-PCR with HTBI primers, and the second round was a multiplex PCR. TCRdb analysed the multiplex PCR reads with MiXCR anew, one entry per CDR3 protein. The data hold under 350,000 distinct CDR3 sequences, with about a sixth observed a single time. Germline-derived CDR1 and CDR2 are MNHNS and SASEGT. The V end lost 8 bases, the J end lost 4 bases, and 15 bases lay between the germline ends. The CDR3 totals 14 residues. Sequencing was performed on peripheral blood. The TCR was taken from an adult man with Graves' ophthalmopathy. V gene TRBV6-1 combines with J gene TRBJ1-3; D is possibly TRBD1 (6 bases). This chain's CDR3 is CASRTGADGNTIYF. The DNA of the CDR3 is TGTGCCAGCCGGACGGGGGCGGACGGAAACACCATATATTTT.